The 15 T cell receptor beta chains presented below share a single source sample, sequenced in a study of T cell responses to AZD1222 COVID-19 vaccine (dated by TCRdb to about 2021). The time point tag for this specimen amounts to: baseline before first vaccination. The library was made by the immunoSEQ multiplex PCR assay. Entries here come from immuneACCESS through TCRdb and include only in-frame sequences with V and J called. Some clones fail to appear in such tables; in the studies checked, an unresolved V gene covers under half of the shortfall, and the cause of the remainder is unknown. For this sample there are 90,000 to 150,000 clones; around 85% appear just once. The ten largest clones take up roughly 2.4% of the sample. Sequencing was performed on peripheral blood, taken on day 0 of AZD1222 vaccination. Receptors originate from an adult in good health.

The V and J genes are TRBV28 and TRBJ1-4; unclear D gene. This CDR3 has 12 residues. The germline V gene has CDR1 MDHEN and CDR2 SYDVKM. Trimming removed 6 bases from V and 8 bases from J, with 10 bases in between. Here the CDR3 reads CASRDRVEKLFF. CDR3 nucleotide sequence: TGTGCCAGCAGGGACCGGGTCGAAAAACTGTTTTTT.

Turning to this clone: The same CDR3 also results from other DNA sequences found in this sample. The V and J genes are TRBV20-1 and TRBJ1-2; 10 nucleotides line up with TRBD1. The CDR3 extends over 11 amino acids. Per the germline V gene, CDR1 is DFQATT and CDR2 is SNEGSKA (reference sequence). Trimming at V came to 6 bases and at J to 6 bases, leaving 1 base not matched to a gene. CDR3 DNA sequence: TGCAGTGCCGGACAGGGGGATGGCTACACCTTC. Translation: CSAGQGDGYTF.

This clone came up once. The CDR3 sequence: CASRTPGQSQAFF. The CDR3 DNA sequence: TGTGCCAGTCGAACTCCGGGACAGAGCCAAGCTTTCTTT. The chain joins TRBV6-5 to TRBJ1-1; the match to TRBD1 covers 7 bases. V trimming: 9 bases; J trimming: 9 bases; junction bases outside the gene matches: 13. This CDR3 region has 13 residues. Germline loops: CDR1 MNHEY, CDR2 SVGAGI.

V and J are TRBV19 and TRBJ2-1, with 14 bases fitting TRBD2. With 5 bases clipped from V and 6 bases from J, the junction kept 6 bases outside the gene matches. The CDR3 has 16 residues. Germline values: CDR1 LNHDA, CDR2 SQIVND (reference sequence). The CDR3 spells CASSRGLAGGINEQFF. The DNA for the CDR3 is TGTGCCAGTAGTCGTGGACTAGCGGGAGGTATCAATGAGCAGTTCTTC.

V gene TRBV29-1 combines with J gene TRBJ2-1; D remains ambiguous. The CDR3 runs to 13 residues. V was pared by 3 bases and J by 6 bases, with 12 bases between. CDR1 is SQVTM and CDR2 is ANQGSEA in the germline V gene. The CDR3 sequence: CSVDPARTNEQFF. CDR3 sequence (DNA): TGCAGCGTTGATCCTGCCCGGACCAATGAGCAGTTCTTC.

The chain links TRBV19 to TRBJ2-1; 7 positions agree with TRBD2. The V gene end was trimmed by 5 bases and the J gene end by 3 bases; junction bases not matched to a gene: 10. The length of the CDR3 is 16 residues. Germline-derived CDR1 and CDR2 are LNHDA and SQIVND (reference sequence). CDR3 DNA: TGTGCCAGTAGTCCGACCGCTAGCGGTTTCTACAATGAGCAGTTCTTC. Translating it yields CASSPTASGFYNEQFF.

The V call is TRBV25-1, the J call TRBJ1-1; 12 bases are shared with TRBD1. The J segment lost 10 bases and the V segment lost 1 base, leaving 13 bases of the junction unmatched. Germline-derived CDR1 and CDR2 are MGHDK and SYGVNS. The CDR3 loop spans 17 amino acids. The CDR3 DNA follows: TGTGCCAGCAGTGAATCTTCGGGGACAGGGGGCCGGTATGGAGCTTTCTTT. This encodes CASSESSGTGGRYGAFF.

This clone has more than one count but fewer than ten. The J gene is TRBJ2-1, the V gene TRBV6-5; D may be TRBD2 (5 bases). The germline V and J ends were trimmed by 6 bases and 5 bases, with 17 bases remaining between them. The CDR3 length is 15 residues. Germline loops: CDR1 MNHEY, CDR2 SVGAGI. The CDR3 region is CASSGPDWGDNEQFF. The CDR3 nucleotides read TGTGCCAGCAGCGGACCGGACTGGGGTGACAATGAGCAGTTCTTC.

This chain links TRBV28 with TRBJ1-2; D remains unclear. The V end lost 5 bases, the J end lost 2 bases, and 6 bases lay between the germline ends. This CDR3 contains 12 residues. From germline, CDR1 is MDHEN and CDR2 SYDVKM. The DNA for the CDR3 is TGTGCCAGCAGTCGCACCAACTATGGCTACACCTTC. Protein: CASSRTNYGYTF.

Only a few counts were recorded for this clone. The chain uses TRBV6-1 and TRBJ2-1; TRBD1 might be the D (5 bases). From germline, CDR1 is MNHNS and CDR2 SASEGT. The V end lost 2 bases, the J end lost 16 bases, and 18 bases lay between the germline ends. The CDR3 extends over 13 amino acids. This CDR3 is CASSEFSQGPFFF. CDR3 bases: TGTGCCAGCAGTGAATTCAGCCAGGGCCCCTTCTTCTTC.

The chain has TRBV14 and TRBJ2-7; TRBD2 aligns across 10 bases. The V and J ends lost 4 bases and 2 bases, in that order; junction bases with no gene match: 2. CDR1 is SGHDN, CDR2 FVKESK, per germline. The CDR3 is 14 residues long. The CDR3 loop reads CASSLSGRTYEQYF. The CDR3 DNA is TGTGCCAGCAGCCTTAGCGGGAGGACCTACGAGCAGTACTTC.

This clone was found once. The chain carries TRBV30 and TRBJ2-2; D is perhaps TRBD1 (5 bases). CDR1 and CDR2 (germline): GTSNPN, SVGIG (reference sequence). Trimming left V 0 bases short and J 5 bases short, with 10 bases between. This CDR3 is 14 amino acids long. The CDR3 DNA reads as TGTGCCTGGAGTGTACCGTCAGGGACCGGGGAGCTGTTTTTT. This translates into CAWSVPSGTGELFF.

The V gene is TRBV3-1 (or the pseudogene TRBV3-2), the J gene TRBJ2-5, with 11 bases aligning to TRBD2. Trimming took 1 base from V and 0 from J; bases not matched to a gene: 4. The CDR3 covers 17 residues. Germline CDR1 LGHDT, CDR2 YNNKEL (reference sequence). CDR3 amino acids: CASSQASGRLYQETQYF. CDR3 sequence (DNA): TGTGCCAGCAGCCAAGCTAGCGGGAGGTTGTACCAAGAGACCCAGTACTTC.

The rearrangement links TRBV19 to TRBJ1-2; 8 bases line up with TRBD1. The V segment lost 4 bases and the J segment 4 bases; nucleotides outside the gene matches: 5. CDR3 length equals 14 residues. CDR1 is LNHDA and CDR2 is SQIVND in the germline V gene (reference sequence). The CDR3 sequence is CASSTETGAYGYTF. The CDR3 DNA is TGTGCCAGTAGTACGGAGACAGGGGCCTATGGCTACACCTTC.

The V and J genes are TRBV6-5 and TRBJ2-7, with D uncertain. The length of the CDR3 is 15 residues. V was cut by 6 bases and J by 0 bases, with 15 bases left in between. The germline V gene encodes CDR1 MNHEY and CDR2 SVGAGI. Here the CDR3 DNA reads TGTGCCAGCAGGTCAAGGACGGCGAGCTCCTACGAGCAGTACTTC. It specifies CASRSRTASSYEQYF.